The 24 T cell receptor beta chains listed next were all sequenced from one sample in a study of blood T cells in healthy people across ages. Combining a sample-barcoded 5' primer with a J-beta primer mix, a second PCR ran for roughly 7 to 12 cycles. One entry per CDR3 protein results from TCRdb running MiXCR on the 5' RACE reads. The repertoire holds hundreds of thousands of distinct CDR3 sequences, around 50% seen once, with 20% to 30% in the top ten. The specimen was blood. Receptor source: a middle-aged man in good health.

The chain links TRBV6-1 to TRBJ2-3, with a weak D call TRBD1 (5 bases). This CDR3 region has 14 residues. Germline V gene sequence: CDR1 MNHNS, CDR2 SASEGT. V shed 3 bases and J shed 3 bases, with 10 bases lying between them. The DNA of the CDR3 is TGTGCCAGCAGTGATCAGGGTGTGACAGATACGCAGTATTTT. This encodes CASSDQGVTDTQYF.

The rearrangement joins TRBV28 to TRBJ2-7, with D perhaps matching TRBD1 (6 bases). This CDR3 has 14 amino acids. Germline loops: CDR1 MDHEN, CDR2 SYDVKM. V was pared by 7 bases and J by 4 bases, with 17 bases between. CDR3 DNA: TGTGCCAGCACCGGGACAACAGAGAGATACGAGCAGTACTTC. It codes for CASTGTTERYEQYF.

This clonotype was detected ten times or more. DNA of the CDR3: TGCGCCAGCAGTGAACGCAGGGGAGCTAGCACAGATACGCAGTATTTT. It encodes CASSERRGASTDTQYF. The J gene is TRBJ2-3, the V gene TRBV4-1, with D perhaps matching TRBD1 (6 bases). Germline lookup yields CDR1 MGHRA and CDR2 YSYEKL. Trimming stripped 6 bases from V and 0 bases from J, with 16 bases between. CDR3 length: 16 amino acids.

The V and J genes are TRBV25-1 and TRBJ2-7; maybe TRBD1 (6 bases). The germline V gene encodes CDR1 MGHDK and CDR2 SYGVNS. CDR3 size: 14 residues. Trimming stripped 8 bases from V and 3 bases from J, with 17 bases between. CDR3 DNA sequence: TGTGCCAGCGGAAGGGACACCGGTGGCTACGAGCAGTACTTC. Translated: CASGRDTGGYEQYF.

This clonotype was counted between two and nine times. The chain has TRBV28 and TRBJ2-1; 13 nucleotides agree with TRBD2. CDR3 length equals 15 residues. Trimming cost V 7 bases and J 3 bases; bases outside gene matches: 3. The germline V gene has CDR1 MDHEN and CDR2 SYDVKM. The DNA of the CDR3 is TGTGCCAGCACTAGGACTAGCGGGAGCTACAATGAGCAGTTCTTC. This encodes CASTRTSGSYNEQFF.

This clonotype was observed a handful of times. The chain has TRBV9 and TRBJ2-1, with D perhaps TRBD1 (6 bases). CDR3 length: 14 residues. Germline V gene data show CDR1 as SGDLS and CDR2 as YYNGEE. V was cut by 0 bases and J by 7 bases, with 11 bases left in between. The CDR3 region is CASSVGTGWNEQFF. The CDR3 coding sequence is TGTGCCAGCAGCGTAGGTACAGGGTGGAATGAGCAGTTCTTC.

This chain uses TRBV20-1 with TRBJ2-2; no clear D. V lost 0 bases, J lost 7 bases, and 15 bases lay in between. This CDR3 has 15 residues. CDR1 and CDR2 (germline): DFQATT, SNEGSKA (reference sequence). The CDR3 nucleotides are TGCAGTGCTAGAGATCGTACGAGTGTTGTCGGGGAGCTGTTTTTT. It codes for CSARDRTSVVGELFF.

This clonotype was seen just once. J is TRBJ1-4 and V is TRBV30; D possibly corresponds to TRBD1 (5 bases). Germline lookup yields CDR1 GTSNPN and CDR2 SVGIG (reference sequence). The V gene lost 1 base and the J gene lost 5 bases, with 8 bases spanning the gap. The CDR3 covers 13 residues. As DNA, the CDR3 is TGTGCCTGGAGTGGAGGGGTAAATGAAAAACTGTTTTTT. It specifies CAWSGGVNEKLFF.

The sample holds a few counts of this clonotype. The chain joins TRBV29-1 to TRBJ2-1; 7 bases are shared with TRBD2. Trimming cost V 4 bases and J 6 bases; bases outside gene matches: 9. CDR1 and CDR2 from the germline V gene are SQVTM and ANQGSEA. CDR3 length equals 14 residues. CDR3 DNA sequence: TGCAGCGTTGTCGGGGCTAGCGGAATCAATGAGCAGTTCTTC. Translating it yields CSVVGASGINEQFF.

V usage is TRBV7-2 and J usage is TRBJ2-1; no clear D gene. This CDR3 contains 13 residues. Germline CDR1 SGHTA, CDR2 FQGNSA. V lost 1 base to trimming and J lost 5 bases, with 6 bases between them. The CDR3 DNA reads as TGTGCCAGCAGCTTAGAGTACCACAATGAGCAGTTCTTC. Its translation: CASSLEYHNEQFF.

This clonotype turned up a few times. The chain couples TRBV5-1 to TRBJ2-5; 8 bases agree with TRBD1. The CDR3 has 16 residues. The J segment lost 7 bases and the V segment lost 3 bases, leaving 14 bases of the junction unmatched. Germline loops: CDR1 SGHRS, CDR2 YFSETQ. The CDR3 region is CASSSAQGAQEGTQYF. CDR3 bases: TGCGCCAGCAGCTCGGCTCAGGGGGCCCAAGAAGGGACCCAGTACTTC. The variable domain in full, with the rest retrieved from reference TRBV5-1 and TRBJ2-5, is KAGVTQTPRYLIKTRGQQVTLSCSPISGHRSVSWYQQTPGQGLQFLFEYFSETQRNKGNFPGRFSGRQFSNSRSEMNVSTLELGDSALYLCASSSAQGAQEGTQYFGPGTRLLVL.

The J gene is TRBJ1-1, the V gene TRBV29-1, with 7 nucleotides matching TRBD1. The V and J ends lost 5 bases and 1 base, in that order; junction bases with no gene match: 7. Germline V CDR1 and CDR2: SQVTM, ANQGSEA. The CDR3 has 14 amino acids. CDR3 protein: CSVRHGQANTEAFF. The CDR3 nucleotides read TGCAGCGTTAGGCATGGACAGGCGAACACTGAAGCTTTCTTT.

The gene calls are TRBV6-1 and TRBJ1-5; the match to TRBD1 covers 8 bases. CDR1 is MNHNS, CDR2 SASEGT, per germline. The length of the CDR3 is 16 residues. V lost 4 bases, J lost 4 bases, and 9 bases stayed unmatched. The CDR3 DNA reads as TGTGCCAGCAGTGGATTGACAGGGGTCCGGAATCAGCCCCAGCATTTT. Protein: CASSGLTGVRNQPQHF.

This chain joins TRBV20-1 and TRBJ2-7; no definite D call. V was cut by 5 bases and J by 3 bases, with 8 bases left in between. The germline V gene encodes CDR1 DFQATT and CDR2 SNEGSKA (reference sequence). CDR3 length: 11 residues. CDR3 DNA sequence: TGCAGTGCTTCTAGGAACTACGAGCAGTACTTC. It is translated as CSASRNYEQYF.

V usage is TRBV12-3 or TRBV12-4 and J usage is TRBJ1-1; a possible D gene is TRBD1 (5 bases). V shed 3 bases and J shed 4 bases, with 21 bases lying between them. There are 17 residues in the CDR3. The DNA for the CDR3 is TGTGCCAGCAGTTTTTTCCAGGTGCCCGGGGACGGCACTGAAGCTTTCTTT. Its protein product is CASSFFQVPGDGTEAFF.

This chain uses TRBV27 with TRBJ1-2; maybe TRBD1 (5 bases). The CDR3 covers 15 residues. Germline CDR1 and CDR2: MNHEY and SMNVEV (reference sequence). The V end lost 1 base, the J end lost 8 bases, and 17 bases lay between the germline ends. The CDR3 loop reads CASSLFRGSAMGYTF. CDR3 nucleotide sequence: TGTGCCAGCAGTTTATTCCGGGGCTCGGCTATGGGCTACACCTTC.

Remarks on this clonotype: A read error may produce the germline difference seen at one junction end. The rearrangement links TRBV4-2 to TRBJ2-1; D remains unclear. This CDR3 contains 16 residues. Germline CDR1 LGHNA, CDR2 YNFKEQ. The CDR3 DNA follows: TGTGCCAGTAGCCAAGATGGCCTATCGGTAAACAATGAGCAGTTCTTC. Translated: CASSQDGLSVNNEQFF.

The CDR3 loop reads CASRSDRRNTEAFF. CDR3 nucleotides: TGTGCCAGCAGATCCGACAGAAGAAACACTGAAGCTTTCTTT. The chain has TRBV2 and TRBJ1-1; possibly TRBD1 for D (5 bases). Trimming stripped 6 bases from V and 2 bases from J, with 13 bases between. Germline CDR1 SNHLY, CDR2 FYNNEI. The CDR3 contains 14 residues.

As for this clonotype: A read error may explain this, as a much larger clone is one base away. The chain has TRBV9 and TRBJ2-1; D is perhaps TRBD1 (6 bases). CDR1 SGDLS and CDR2 YYNGEE come from the germline V gene. The length of the CDR3 is 15 residues. CDR3 sequence: CASSVAPTGYNGQFF. CDR3 coding DNA: TGTGCCAGCAGCGTAGCCCCAACAGGGTACAATGGGCAGTTCTTC.

This sequence joins TRBV5-1 and TRBJ2-4; perhaps D is TRBD1 or TRBD2 (6 bases each). The CDR3 has 13 amino acids. Germline V gives CDR1 SGHRS, CDR2 YFSETQ. Trimming removed 3 bases from V and 7 bases from J, with 11 bases in between. CDR3 loop: CASSWGAGNIQYF. In nucleotides, the CDR3 is TGCGCCAGCAGCTGGGGGGCCGGGAACATTCAGTACTTC.

The V gene is TRBV7-2, the J gene TRBJ2-1, with D possibly being TRBD2 (5 bases). V gave up 1 base and J gave up 3 bases, with 16 bases separating them. CDR3 length equals 17 residues. Germline V gene sequence: CDR1 SGHTA, CDR2 FQGNSA. The CDR3 DNA reads TGTGCCAGCAGCTTAGGCTCTCCGAGGGCCTACTACAATGAGCAGTTCTTC. As protein: CASSLGSPRAYYNEQFF.

This rearrangement joins TRBV6-5 to TRBJ2-7; 8 bases match TRBD1. The assigned J gene may be wrong: the sequence end matches TRBJ2-5 better. This CDR3 has 16 amino acids. Germline V gives CDR1 MNHEY, CDR2 SVGAGI. The CDR3 nucleotides are TGTGCCAGCAGAGCCCGGACAGGGATTCTTCAAGAGACCCAGTACTTC. Translation: CASRARTGILQETQYF.

The chain employs TRBV20-1 and TRBJ2-1, with 10 bases matching TRBD2. CDR3 length: 15 amino acids. Germline V gene lookup returns CDR1 DFQATT and CDR2 SNEGSKA (reference sequence). With 6 bases clipped from V and 7 bases from J, the junction kept 12 bases outside the gene matches. Here the CDR3 DNA reads TGCAGTGCCCTAAACCCTAGCGGGGGATCAAATGAGCAGTTCTTC. It codes for CSALNPSGGSNEQFF.

The genes are TRBV27 and TRBJ1-2; 10 bases align to TRBD1. The CDR3 covers 16 residues. CDR1 and CDR2 (germline): MNHEY, SMNVEV (reference sequence). V shed 4 bases, J shed 5 bases, and the junction held 10 bases outside the gene matches. CDR3 nucleotides: TGTGCCAGCAGTTCCTTTGGACAGGGGGGATTATATGGCTACACCTTC. The encoded protein is CASSSFGQGGLYGYTF.